This T cell receptor (beta chain) came from a study of Graves' ophthalmopathy and Graves' hyperthyroidism. About the research overall: Ahead of any treatment, peripheral blood was obtained at the initial diagnosis. General study results and limits: The model predicted ophthalmopathy progression with roughly 70% sensitivity and less than 85% specificity. Separation of ophthalmopathy from stable hyperthyroidism was achieved by a 13-signature model, at around 90% sensitivity and 70% to 82% specificity.

This CDR3 has 12 amino acids. Trimming pared 10 bases from V and 2 bases from J, leaving 11 bases between. Germline assignment: CDR1 LNHDA and CDR2 SQIVND (reference sequence). This clonotype was seen repeatedly, ten times or more. Its antigen is not known. Using RNA transcripts, the TCR beta CDR3 regions were amplified. After a first-round RT-PCR with HTBI primers, a second-round multiplex PCR was run. Using its own MiXCR run on the multiplex PCR reads, TCRdb lists one record per CDR3 protein. The top ten hold more than 2.5% of the sample, which has approximately 700,000 distinct CDR3 sequences, about two fifths seen once.

The receptor comes from an adult man with Graves' ophthalmopathy. The source material was peripheral blood. The chain employs TRBV19 and TRBJ2-5; D is perhaps TRBD1 (6 bases). The CDR3 region is CATGQLQETQYF. CDR3 nucleotides: TGTGCCACCGGACAGCTTCAAGAGACCCAGTACTTC.